Sequencing of this T cell receptor beta chain was carried out in a study of T cells in Graves' hyperthyroidism and ophthalmopathy. Findings of the study overall: Onset of ophthalmopathy came a median around 6.5 months after the model predicted it. A model using 13 V-J features told ophthalmopathy apart from stable hyperthyroidism. Most clonotypes expanded in the thyroid (above 0.001) were also present in blood.

Clinicians diagnosed patients from clinical symptoms, serum thyroxine and TRAb, thyroid ultrasound and orbital computed tomography. TCR beta CDR3 regions were amplified from RNA. RT-PCR in the first round (using the HTBI primer set) targeted the TCR CDR3. Via MiXCR, TCRdb re-called the multiplex PCR reads, giving one row per CDR3 protein. This sample yields hundreds of thousands of distinct CDR3 sequences, of which 40% to 55% are seen a single time; approximately 8.2% belongs to the top ten. The CDR3 totals 13 residues. Trimming stripped 6 bases from V and 6 bases from J, with 15 bases between. Germline CDR1 is WNHNN and CDR2 is SYGVQD (reference sequence). This clonotype was counted a few times. The antigen remains undetermined.

Material: peripheral blood or thyroid tissue (not recorded which). The TCR originated in a woman aged 18-29 years with Graves' hyperthyroidism. This rearrangement joins TRBV10-1 to TRBJ2-7, with D perhaps matching TRBD2 (5 bases). This CDR3 reads CASSPHLAGEQYF. CDR3 DNA: TGCGCCAGCAGCCCCCATTTGGCGGGCGAGCAGTACTTC.